Presented here are 3 T cell receptor beta chains from one specimen sequenced in a study of T-cell reconstitution after alpha-beta-depleted transplantation in children. TCRbeta library construction was performed incorporating unique molecular identifiers. TCRdb reprocessed the PCR reads via MiXCR and lists one record per CDR3 protein. Of 300,000 to 400,000 distinct CDR3 sequences in the sample, under 20% were seen once. The input for sequencing was PBMCs, mostly from graft donor cells, taken 360 days after TCRalphabeta/CD19-depleted stem cell transplant. These receptors originate from a male patient aged 2 to 10 who had a stem cell transplant for acute lymphoblastic leukemia, so the T cells may come from the graft donor.

This clonotype has just a few counts. The chain carries TRBV3-1 and TRBJ2-3; TRBD1 is a possible D gene (5 bases). Germline assignment: CDR1 LGHDT and CDR2 YNNKEL (reference sequence). Trimming left V 0 bases short and J 2 bases short, with 12 bases between. The CDR3 consists of 16 residues. CDR3: CASSQDRGEPTDTQYF. In DNA form, the CDR3 reads TGTGCCAGCAGCCAAGATAGGGGCGAGCCCACAGATACGCAGTATTTT.

V and J are TRBV25-1 and TRBJ2-7; a possible D gene is TRBD1 (6 bases). CDR1 and CDR2 (germline): MGHDK, SYGVNS. The CDR3 consists of 14 residues. Between the trimmed V and J ends, which lost 5 bases and 7 bases, there was a span of 18 bases. CDR3 sequence: CASSFGTSVGEQYF. The CDR3 nucleotides are TGTGCCAGCAGTTTCGGGACATCCGTGGGGGAGCAGTACTTC.

J is TRBJ2-7 and V is TRBV5-1; the match to TRBD1 covers 12 bases. The germline CDR1 and CDR2 sequences are SGHRS and YFSETQ. This CDR3 contains 15 residues. V was clipped by 4 bases and J by 4 bases; unmatched bases: 6. Written as DNA, the CDR3 is TGCGCCAGCAGCATCGGGACAGGGGGCTTGTACGAGCAGTACTTC. Its protein product is CASSIGTGGLYEQYF. Drawing the rest from reference TRBV5-1 and TRBJ2-7, the complete variable domain is KAGVTQTPRYLIKTRGQQVTLSCSPISGHRSVSWYQQTPGQGLQFLFEYFSETQRNKGNFPGRFSGRQFSNSRSEMNVSTLELGDSALYLCASSIGTGGLYEQYFGPGTRLTVT.